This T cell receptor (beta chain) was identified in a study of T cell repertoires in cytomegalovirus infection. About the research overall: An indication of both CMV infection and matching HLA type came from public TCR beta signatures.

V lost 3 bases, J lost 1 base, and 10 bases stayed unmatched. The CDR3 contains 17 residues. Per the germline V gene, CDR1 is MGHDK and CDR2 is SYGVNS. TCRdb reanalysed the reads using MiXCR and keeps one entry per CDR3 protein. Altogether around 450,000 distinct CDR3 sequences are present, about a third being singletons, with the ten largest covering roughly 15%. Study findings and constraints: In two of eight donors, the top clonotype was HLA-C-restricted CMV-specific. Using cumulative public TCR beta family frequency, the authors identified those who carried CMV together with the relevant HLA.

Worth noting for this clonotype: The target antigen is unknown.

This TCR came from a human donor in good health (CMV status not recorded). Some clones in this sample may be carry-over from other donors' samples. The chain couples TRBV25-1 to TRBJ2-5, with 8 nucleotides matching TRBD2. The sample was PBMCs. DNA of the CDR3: TGTGCCAGCAGTGATACGCCCGGACTAGCCCTCCAAGAGACCCAGTACTTC. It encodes CASSDTPGLALQETQYF.